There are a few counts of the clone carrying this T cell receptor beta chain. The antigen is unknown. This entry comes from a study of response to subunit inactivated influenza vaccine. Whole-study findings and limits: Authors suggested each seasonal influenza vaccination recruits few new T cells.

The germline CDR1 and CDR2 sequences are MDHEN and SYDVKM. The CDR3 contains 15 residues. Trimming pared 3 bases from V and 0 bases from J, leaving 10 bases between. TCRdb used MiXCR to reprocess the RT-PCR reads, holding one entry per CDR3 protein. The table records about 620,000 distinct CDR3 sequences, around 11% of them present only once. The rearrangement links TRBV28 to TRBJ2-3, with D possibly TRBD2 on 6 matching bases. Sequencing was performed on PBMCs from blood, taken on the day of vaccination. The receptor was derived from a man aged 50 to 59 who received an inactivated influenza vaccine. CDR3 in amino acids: CASSFTGVSTDTQYF. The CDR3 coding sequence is TGTGCCAGCAGTTTCACGGGAGTAAGCACAGATACGCAGTATTTT.